Presented here are 8 T cell receptor beta chains from one specimen sequenced in a study of T cell repertoires in cytomegalovirus infection. Which antigens these TCRs recognize remains unknown. TCRdb independently ran MiXCR on the reads; one entry per CDR3 protein. Of nearly 700,000 distinct CDR3 sequences in the sample, around 35% are singletons; the top ten hold about 20%. Sample: cultured PBMCs, taken from culture after CMV antigen stimulation. These TCRs come from a human donor in good health (CMV status not recorded). Some clones in this sample may be carry-over from other donors' samples.

CDR3 amino acids: CASSELFVQETQYF. The CDR3 DNA sequence: TGTGCCAGCAGCGAGCTATTTGTGCAAGAGACCCAGTACTTC. The V call is TRBV7-9, the J call TRBJ2-5; D not certain. The CDR3 runs to 14 residues. The V end was cut by 5 bases, the J end by 2 bases, with 12 bases between. CDR1 is SEHNR, CDR2 FQNEAQ, per germline (reference sequence).

V usage is TRBV19 and J usage is TRBJ1-4; perhaps TRBD1 as D (5 bases). Trimming pared 8 bases from V and 8 bases from J, leaving 24 bases between. From germline, CDR1 is LNHDA and CDR2 SQIVND (reference sequence). CDR3 length: 16 residues. This CDR3 is CASGQGRVPGEEKLFF. CDR3 coding DNA: TGTGCCAGTGGGCAGGGTCGGGTTCCGGGTGAGGAAAAACTGTTTTTT.

The chain is built from TRBV19 and TRBJ2-6; D may be TRBD1 (6 bases). CDR3 size: 15 residues. V shed 5 bases and J shed 4 bases, with 12 bases lying between them. CDR1 LNHDA and CDR2 SQIVND come from the germline V gene (reference sequence). For the CDR3, the DNA is TGTGCCAGTAGTCTCCGACAGGCCGGGGCCAACGTCCTGACTTTC. Residues: CASSLRQAGANVLTF.

CDR3 region: CSAAGPGGQPQHF. Here the CDR3 DNA reads TGCAGTGCTGCGGGCCCGGGGGGCCAGCCCCAGCATTTT. The chain carries TRBV20-1 and TRBJ1-5; D possibly corresponds to TRBD1 (6 bases). This CDR3 comprises 13 residues. CDR1 and CDR2 from the germline V gene are DFQATT and SNEGSKA (reference sequence). The V end was cut by 5 bases, the J end by 7 bases, with 15 bases between.

CDR3 protein: CASSPHALGEQYF. The CDR3 DNA sequence: TGTGCCAGCAGCCCTCATGCCCTTGGGGAGCAGTACTTC. The chain couples TRBV12-3 or TRBV12-4 to TRBJ2-7, with no clear D. The germline V and J ends were trimmed by 6 bases and 7 bases, with 16 bases remaining between them. This CDR3 has 13 amino acids.

The chain is built from TRBV5-4 and TRBJ2-5, with D unresolved. Germline lookup yields CDR1 SGHNT and CDR2 YYREEE (reference sequence). Trimming took 4 bases from V and 0 from J, leaving 13 bases between them. CDR3 length equals 15 residues. Written as DNA, the CDR3 is TGTGCCAGCAGCCCGGCAGGTAGCAACCAAGAGACCCAGTACTTC. Protein product: CASSPAGSNQETQYF.

This clonotype was observed at least ten times. The gene calls are TRBV7-2 and TRBJ2-1; TRBD2 matches at 9 bases. Trimming cost V 4 bases and J 4 bases; bases outside gene matches: 11. Per germline, CDR1 SGHTA and CDR2 FQGNSA. CDR3 length: 17 residues. DNA for the CDR3: TGTGCCAGCAGCTCTCAGCCTAGCGGGGCCTCATACAATGAGCAGTTCTTC. Its translation is CASSSQPSGASYNEQFF.

This clonotype showed up just a few times. This rearrangement joins TRBV19 to TRBJ2-1; D unclear. Germline V gives CDR1 LNHDA, CDR2 SQIVND (reference sequence). V was cut by 6 bases and J by 8 bases, with 11 bases left in between. CDR3 size: 12 residues. CDR3 sequence reads: CASSRGGDEQFF. The CDR3 DNA reads TGTGCCAGTAGCAGAGGCGGAGATGAGCAGTTCTTC.